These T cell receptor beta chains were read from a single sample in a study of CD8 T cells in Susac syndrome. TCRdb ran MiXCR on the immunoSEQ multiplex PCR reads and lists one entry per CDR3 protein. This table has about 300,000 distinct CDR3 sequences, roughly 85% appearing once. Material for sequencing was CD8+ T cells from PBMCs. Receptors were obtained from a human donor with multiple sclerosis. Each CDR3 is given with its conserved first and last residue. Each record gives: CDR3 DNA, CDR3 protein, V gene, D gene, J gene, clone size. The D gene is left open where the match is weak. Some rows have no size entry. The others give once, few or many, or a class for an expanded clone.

CDR3nt: TGTGCCAGCAGGTTTTTGGGCCCCCCTACCCCCTACGAGCAGTACTTC; CDR3aa: CASRFLGPPTPYEQYF; v_gene: TRBV6-6; d_gene: -; j_gene: TRBJ2-7; abundance: -
CDR3nt: TGCGCCAGCAGCCAGCTGACAGGGATCGGTCAGCCCCAGCATTTT; CDR3aa: CASSQLTGIGQPQHF; v_gene: TRBV4-3; d_gene: TRBD1; j_gene: TRBJ1-5; abundance: -
CDR3nt: TGTGCCAGCGGGGGACAGGGGGCCGGTGGCTACACCTTC; CDR3aa: CASGGQGAGGYTF; v_gene: TRBV27; d_gene: TRBD1; j_gene: TRBJ1-2; abundance: few
CDR3nt: TGTGCCAGCAGTTCCGGGACAGTGCAGTTCTTC; CDR3aa: CASSSGTVQFF; v_gene: TRBV6-5; d_gene: TRBD1; j_gene: TRBJ2-1; abundance: -
CDR3nt: TGTGCCATCCGCGACCCGGGACAGGGCACTGAAGCTTTCTTT; CDR3aa: CAIRDPGQGTEAFF; v_gene: TRBV28; d_gene: TRBD1; j_gene: TRBJ1-1; abundance: -
CDR3nt: TGTGCCATCAGTTCTCAACAGGGAGTAACCGGGGAGCTGTTTTTT; CDR3aa: CAISSQQGVTGELFF; v_gene: TRBV10-3; d_gene: -; j_gene: TRBJ2-2; abundance: once
CDR3nt: TGTGCCACCAGCGAAAGGACAGGGCTCACAGATACGCAGTATTTT; CDR3aa: CATSERTGLTDTQYF; v_gene: TRBV15; d_gene: TRBD1; j_gene: TRBJ2-3; abundance: -
CDR3nt: TGCAACGTTGACGGTCTGCGGGGACCCTACGAGCAGTACTTC; CDR3aa: CNVDGLRGPYEQYF; v_gene: TRBV29-1; d_gene: -; j_gene: TRBJ2-7; abundance: -
CDR3nt: TGTGCCAGCAGTGAGGGTTTAGGGCTTTCTCATAGCAATCAGCCCCAGCATTTT; CDR3aa: CASSEGLGLSHSNQPQHF; v_gene: TRBV2; d_gene: -; j_gene: TRBJ1-5; abundance: -
CDR3nt: TGTGCCAGCAGCATCAGCGGGAGACTAAGGAATGAGCAGTTCTTC; CDR3aa: CASSISGRLRNEQFF; v_gene: TRBV5-4; d_gene: TRBD2; j_gene: TRBJ2-1; abundance: -
CDR3nt: TGCGCCAGCAGCCAAGATAACGGTTATGGCTACACCTTC; CDR3aa: CASSQDNGYGYTF; v_gene: TRBV4-3; d_gene: -; j_gene: TRBJ1-2; abundance: once
CDR3nt: TGTGCCAGCAGCTTAGCAGGGACAGGGACCTACGAGCAGTACTTC; CDR3aa: CASSLAGTGTYEQYF; v_gene: TRBV7-8; d_gene: TRBD1; j_gene: TRBJ2-7; abundance: -
CDR3nt: TGTGCCAGCAGCTTCCCGCGCCAGGGGCTGGACGAGCAGTACTTC; CDR3aa: CASSFPRQGLDEQYF; v_gene: TRBV7-9; d_gene: -; j_gene: TRBJ2-7; abundance: -
CDR3nt: TGCAGCGTCGTGGGACAGGGCATTTCGACCGGGGAGCTGTTTTTT; CDR3aa: CSVVGQGISTGELFF; v_gene: TRBV29-1; d_gene: TRBD1; j_gene: TRBJ2-2; abundance: -
CDR3nt: TGTGCCAGCAGTGACCCCGGGACTGTGATCTACGAGCAGTACTTC; CDR3aa: CASSDPGTVIYEQYF; v_gene: TRBV25-1; d_gene: -; j_gene: TRBJ2-7; abundance: -
CDR3nt: TGTGCCAGCAGCATCGGGACTAGCGGGTGGTACAATGAGCAGTTCTTC; CDR3aa: CASSIGTSGWYNEQFF; v_gene: TRBV9; d_gene: TRBD2; j_gene: TRBJ2-1; abundance: -
CDR3nt: TGCAGCGTTGAAGAGCCCGGACGGGATACGCAGTATTTT; CDR3aa: CSVEEPGRDTQYF; v_gene: TRBV29-1; d_gene: -; j_gene: TRBJ2-3; abundance: -
CDR3nt: TGTGCCACCAGCAGTCCCCGTTTCAGCGGGGAGCTGTTTTTT; CDR3aa: CATSSPRFSGELFF; v_gene: TRBV15; d_gene: -; j_gene: TRBJ2-2; abundance: -
CDR3nt: TGTGCCAGCAGTTACCCGACTAGCGGGAGCGCGAGATACAATGAGCAGTTCTTC; CDR3aa: CASSYPTSGSARYNEQFF; v_gene: TRBV6-5; d_gene: TRBD2; j_gene: TRBJ2-1; abundance: -
CDR3nt: TGCAGCGTTACGGTTGACGGTCATAGCAATCAGCCCCAGCATTTT; CDR3aa: CSVTVDGHSNQPQHF; v_gene: TRBV29-1; d_gene: -; j_gene: TRBJ1-5; abundance: -
CDR3nt: TGTGCCAGCACGGGACTAACGAGCAATCAGCCCCAGCATTTT; CDR3aa: CASTGLTSNQPQHF; v_gene: TRBV6-2/TRBV6-3; d_gene: -; j_gene: TRBJ1-5; abundance: -
CDR3nt: TGTGCCAGCAGCGTGGGGACAGGGGTCGGGGATGAGCAGTTCTTC; CDR3aa: CASSVGTGVGDEQFF; v_gene: TRBV9; d_gene: TRBD1; j_gene: TRBJ2-1; abundance: once
CDR3nt: TGTGCCACCAGTGGACCCCGGCCCTCCCCCCAACGGCAGTTCTTC; CDR3aa: CATSGPRPSPQRQFF; v_gene: TRBV24-1; d_gene: -; j_gene: TRBJ2-1; abundance: few
CDR3nt: TGTGCCAGCAGCTTAGTAGGGGGAAGCAATCAGCCCCAGCATTTT; CDR3aa: CASSLVGGSNQPQHF; v_gene: TRBV7-8; d_gene: -; j_gene: TRBJ1-5; abundance: -
CDR3nt: TGCAGTGCTTGGACAGGGGAAACTTCGGAGACCCAGTACTTC; CDR3aa: CSAWTGETSETQYF; v_gene: TRBV20-1; d_gene: TRBD1; j_gene: TRBJ2-5; abundance: few
CDR3nt: TGTGCCAGCAGTGAAAGCTGGGGCGGGGGGCCTTATAGCAATCAGCCCCAGCATTTT; CDR3aa: CASSESWGGGPYSNQPQHF; v_gene: TRBV2; d_gene: -; j_gene: TRBJ1-5; abundance: -
CDR3nt: TGTGCCAGCAGTTTAACCGACAGGCGGGAGGAGGAGACCCAGTACTTC; CDR3aa: CASSLTDRREEETQYF; v_gene: TRBV28; d_gene: TRBD2; j_gene: TRBJ2-5; abundance: -
CDR3nt: TGCAGTGCTAGAGGTTGGATGGCGAGGAGCTCCTACGAGCAGTACTTC; CDR3aa: CSARGWMARSSYEQYF; v_gene: TRBV20-1; d_gene: -; j_gene: TRBJ2-7; abundance: -
CDR3nt: TGTGCCAGCAGTCTGGACCGCCACTCTGGGGCCAACGTCCTGACTTTC; CDR3aa: CASSLDRHSGANVLTF; v_gene: TRBV28; d_gene: -; j_gene: TRBJ2-6; abundance: -
CDR3nt: TGTGCCAGCAGCTACCCCGGGACAGGGGGCAATGAGCAGTTCTTC; CDR3aa: CASSYPGTGGNEQFF; v_gene: TRBV7-9; d_gene: TRBD1; j_gene: TRBJ2-1; abundance: -
CDR3nt: TGTGCCAGCAGCTTGGCCGGATTTAACTATGGCTACACCTTC; CDR3aa: CASSLAGFNYGYTF; v_gene: TRBV5-4; d_gene: -; j_gene: TRBJ1-2; abundance: -
CDR3nt: TGCGCCAGCAGCCTTGGTAGCGGGGCCCACGAGCAGTACTTC; CDR3aa: CASSLGSGAHEQYF; v_gene: TRBV4-3; d_gene: TRBD2; j_gene: TRBJ2-7; abundance: -